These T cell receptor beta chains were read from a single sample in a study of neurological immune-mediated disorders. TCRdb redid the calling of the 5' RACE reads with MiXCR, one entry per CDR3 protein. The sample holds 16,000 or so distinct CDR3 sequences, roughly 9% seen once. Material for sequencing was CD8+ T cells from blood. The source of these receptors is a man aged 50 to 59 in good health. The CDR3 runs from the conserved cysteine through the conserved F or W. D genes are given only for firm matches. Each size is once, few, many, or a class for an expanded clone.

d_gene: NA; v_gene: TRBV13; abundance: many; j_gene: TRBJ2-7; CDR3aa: CASSLEQVSYEQYF; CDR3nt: TGTGCCAGCAGCTTAGAACAGGTCTCCTACGAGCAGTACTTC
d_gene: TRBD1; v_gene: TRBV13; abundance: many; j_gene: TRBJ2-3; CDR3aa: CASSPRTGGATDTQYF; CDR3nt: TGTGCCAGCAGCCCCCGGACAGGGGGCGCGACAGATACGCAGTATTTT
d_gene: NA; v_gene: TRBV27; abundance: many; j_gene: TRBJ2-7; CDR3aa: CASSPEGGQYEQYF; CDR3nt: TGTGCCAGCAGTCCGGAGGGGGGCCAATACGAGCAGTACTTC
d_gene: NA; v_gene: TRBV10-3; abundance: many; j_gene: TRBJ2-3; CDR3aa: CAISDLGYTDTQYF; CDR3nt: TGTGCCATCAGTGACCTGGGCTACACAGATACGCAGTATTTT
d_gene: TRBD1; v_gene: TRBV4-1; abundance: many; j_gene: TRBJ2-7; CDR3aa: CASSQGASGQGTYEQYF; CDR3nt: TGCGCCAGCAGCCAAGGGGCTTCGGGACAGGGGACCTACGAGCAGTACTTC
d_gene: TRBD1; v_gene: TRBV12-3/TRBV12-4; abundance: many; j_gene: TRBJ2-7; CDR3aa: CASSPGQVSYEQYF; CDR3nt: TGTGCCAGCAGCCCTGGACAGGTCTCCTACGAGCAGTACTTC
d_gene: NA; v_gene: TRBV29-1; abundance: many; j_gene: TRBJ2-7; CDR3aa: CSVEIGPPAYEQYF; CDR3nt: TGCAGCGTTGAAATCGGTCCGCCGGCCTACGAGCAGTACTTC
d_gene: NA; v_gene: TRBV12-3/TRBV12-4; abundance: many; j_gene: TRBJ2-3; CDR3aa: CASSWADRSTDTQYF; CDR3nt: TGTGCCAGCAGCTGGGCCGACAGAAGCACAGATACGCAGTATTTT
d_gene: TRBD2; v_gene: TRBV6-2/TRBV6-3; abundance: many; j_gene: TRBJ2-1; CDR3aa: CASSDTWGTSSHNEQFF; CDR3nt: TGTGCCAGCAGTGACACTTGGGGGACTAGCAGCCACAATGAGCAGTTCTTC
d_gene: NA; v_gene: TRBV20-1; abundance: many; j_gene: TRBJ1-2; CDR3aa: CSAYPFGGGAYGYTF; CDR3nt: TGCAGTGCCTATCCCTTCGGGGGGGGGGCCTATGGCTACACCTTC
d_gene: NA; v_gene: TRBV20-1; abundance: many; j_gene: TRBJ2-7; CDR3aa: CSASGPNSYEQYF; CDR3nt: TGCAGTGCCTCAGGCCCGAACTCCTACGAGCAGTACTTC